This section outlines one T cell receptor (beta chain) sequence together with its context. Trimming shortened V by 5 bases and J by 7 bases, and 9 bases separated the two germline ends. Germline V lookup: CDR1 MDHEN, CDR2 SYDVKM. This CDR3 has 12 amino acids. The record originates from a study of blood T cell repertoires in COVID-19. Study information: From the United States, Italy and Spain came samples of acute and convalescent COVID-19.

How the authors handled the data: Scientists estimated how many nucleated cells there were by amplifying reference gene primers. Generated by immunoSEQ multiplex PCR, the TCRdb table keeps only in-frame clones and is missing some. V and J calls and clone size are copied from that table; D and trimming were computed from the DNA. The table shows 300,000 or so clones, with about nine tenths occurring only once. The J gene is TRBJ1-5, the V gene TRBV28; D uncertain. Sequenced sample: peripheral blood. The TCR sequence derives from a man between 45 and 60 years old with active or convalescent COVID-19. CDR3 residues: CASSPYRQPQHF. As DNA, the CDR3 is TGTGCCAGCAGTCCTTACCGGCAGCCCCAGCATTTT.